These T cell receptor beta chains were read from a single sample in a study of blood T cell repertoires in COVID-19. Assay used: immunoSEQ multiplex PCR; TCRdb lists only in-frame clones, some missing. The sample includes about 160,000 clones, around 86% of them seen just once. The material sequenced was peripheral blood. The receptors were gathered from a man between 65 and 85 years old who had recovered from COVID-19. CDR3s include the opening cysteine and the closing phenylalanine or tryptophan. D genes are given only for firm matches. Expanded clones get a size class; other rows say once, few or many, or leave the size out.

cdr3_aa: CASGAGNTGNTIYF
cdr3_nt: TGTGCCAGCGGGGCAGGGAACACTGGAAACACCATATATTTT
j_call: TRBJ1-3
d_call: NA
v_call: TRBV6-5
clone_size: NA

cdr3_aa: CASSQDGLGTDTQYF
cdr3_nt: TGCGCCAGCAGCCAAGATGGCCTGGGCACAGATACGCAGTATTTT
j_call: TRBJ2-3
d_call: NA
v_call: TRBV4-3
clone_size: few

cdr3_aa: CASSNPQGTRSTDTQYF
cdr3_nt: TGTGCCAGCTCAAACCCACAGGGTACCCGAAGCACAGATACGCAGTATTTT
j_call: TRBJ2-3
d_call: NA
v_call: TRBV18
clone_size: NA

cdr3_aa: CASSERDRGLNTEAFF
cdr3_nt: TGCGCCAGCAGTGAGAGGGACAGGGGACTGAACACTGAAGCTTTCTTT
j_call: TRBJ1-1
d_call: TRBD1
v_call: TRBV10-2
clone_size: NA

cdr3_aa: CASSPGHSSYNSPLHF
cdr3_nt: TGTGCCAGCAGCCCAGGACATAGCTCCTATAATTCACCCCTCCACTTT
j_call: TRBJ1-6
d_call: NA
v_call: TRBV9
clone_size: NA

cdr3_aa: CASSPQTGKVSEGYTF
cdr3_nt: TGTGCCAGCTCACCACAGACAGGGAAGGTGTCGGAAGGCTACACCTTC
j_call: TRBJ1-2
d_call: TRBD1
v_call: TRBV18
clone_size: NA

cdr3_aa: CASSSGGLLNTGELFF
cdr3_nt: TGCGCCAGCAGCTCCGGGGGACTCCTGAACACCGGGGAGCTGTTTTTT
j_call: TRBJ2-2
d_call: NA
v_call: TRBV5-1
clone_size: NA

cdr3_aa: CASSLRLANEQFF
cdr3_nt: TGTGCCAGCAGTTTAAGACTAGCCAATGAGCAGTTCTTC
j_call: TRBJ2-1
d_call: TRBD2
v_call: TRBV28
clone_size: NA

cdr3_aa: CASSLDPQGGANEKLFF
cdr3_nt: TGTGCCAGCAGCTTGGATCCGCAAGGGGGAGCTAATGAAAAACTGTTTTTT
j_call: TRBJ1-4
d_call: NA
v_call: TRBV5-6
clone_size: NA

cdr3_aa: CASSFFRLGANVLTF
cdr3_nt: TGTGCCAGCAGCTTTTTCCGTCTTGGGGCCAACGTCCTGACTTTC
j_call: TRBJ2-6
d_call: NA
v_call: TRBV5-5
clone_size: NA

cdr3_aa: CASSYPSLYTSQEAQDTQYF
cdr3_nt: TGTGCCAGCAGTTACCCCTCTCTGTATACCTCCCAGGAGGCTCAAGATACGCAGTATTTT
j_call: TRBJ2-3
d_call: NA
v_call: TRBV6-2/TRBV6-3
clone_size: NA

cdr3_aa: CASSLEPNYGYTF
cdr3_nt: TGCGCCAGCAGCTTAGAGCCTAACTATGGCTACACCTTC
j_call: TRBJ1-2
d_call: NA
v_call: TRBV5-1
clone_size: NA

cdr3_aa: CASSRRDFETQYF
cdr3_nt: TGTGCCAGCAGCCGGAGGGATTTTGAGACCCAGTACTTC
j_call: TRBJ2-5
d_call: NA
v_call: TRBV7-8
clone_size: NA

cdr3_aa: CASSPMRDSNTNEQYF
cdr3_nt: TGTGCCAGCTCACCGATGCGGGACAGTAACACCAACGAGCAGTACTTC
j_call: TRBJ2-7
d_call: NA
v_call: TRBV18
clone_size: NA

cdr3_aa: CASTPMELAGYNEQFF
cdr3_nt: TGTGCCAGCACCCCGATGGAGTTAGCGGGATACAATGAGCAGTTCTTC
j_call: TRBJ2-1
d_call: TRBD2
v_call: TRBV6-2/TRBV6-3
clone_size: NA

cdr3_aa: CASSLNRGNYGYTF
cdr3_nt: TGCGCCAGCAGCTTAAACAGGGGTAACTATGGCTACACCTTC
j_call: TRBJ1-2
d_call: TRBD1
v_call: TRBV5-1
clone_size: NA